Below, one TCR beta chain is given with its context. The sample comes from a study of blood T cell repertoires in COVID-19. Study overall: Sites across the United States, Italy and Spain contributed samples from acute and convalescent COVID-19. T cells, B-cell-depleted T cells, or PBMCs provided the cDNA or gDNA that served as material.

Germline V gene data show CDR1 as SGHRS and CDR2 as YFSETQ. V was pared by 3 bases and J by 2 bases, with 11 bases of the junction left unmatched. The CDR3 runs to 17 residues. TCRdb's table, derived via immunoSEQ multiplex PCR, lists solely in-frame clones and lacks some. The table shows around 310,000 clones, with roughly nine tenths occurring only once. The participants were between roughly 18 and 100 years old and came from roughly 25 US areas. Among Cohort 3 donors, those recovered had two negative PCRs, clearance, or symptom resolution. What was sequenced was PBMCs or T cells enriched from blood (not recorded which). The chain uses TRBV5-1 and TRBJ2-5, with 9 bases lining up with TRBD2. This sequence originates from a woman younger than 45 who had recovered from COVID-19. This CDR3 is CASSSGAGGPPQETQYF. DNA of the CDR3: TGCGCCAGCAGCTCTGGGGCGGGAGGGCCCCCACAAGAGACCCAGTACTTC.